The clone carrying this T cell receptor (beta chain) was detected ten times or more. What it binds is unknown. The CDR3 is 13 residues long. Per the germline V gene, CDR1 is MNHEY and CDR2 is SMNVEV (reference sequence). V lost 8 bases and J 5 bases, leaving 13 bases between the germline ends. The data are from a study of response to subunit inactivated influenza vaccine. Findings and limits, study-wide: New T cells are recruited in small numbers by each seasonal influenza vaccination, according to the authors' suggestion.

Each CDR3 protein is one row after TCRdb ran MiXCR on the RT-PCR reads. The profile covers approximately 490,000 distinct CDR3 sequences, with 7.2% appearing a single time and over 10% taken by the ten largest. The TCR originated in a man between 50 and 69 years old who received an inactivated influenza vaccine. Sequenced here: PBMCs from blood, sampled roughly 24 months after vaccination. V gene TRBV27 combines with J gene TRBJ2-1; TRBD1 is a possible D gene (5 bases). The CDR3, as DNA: TGTGCCAGCCTCAACGAAGGGGACAATGAGCAGTTCTTC. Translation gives CASLNEGDNEQFF.